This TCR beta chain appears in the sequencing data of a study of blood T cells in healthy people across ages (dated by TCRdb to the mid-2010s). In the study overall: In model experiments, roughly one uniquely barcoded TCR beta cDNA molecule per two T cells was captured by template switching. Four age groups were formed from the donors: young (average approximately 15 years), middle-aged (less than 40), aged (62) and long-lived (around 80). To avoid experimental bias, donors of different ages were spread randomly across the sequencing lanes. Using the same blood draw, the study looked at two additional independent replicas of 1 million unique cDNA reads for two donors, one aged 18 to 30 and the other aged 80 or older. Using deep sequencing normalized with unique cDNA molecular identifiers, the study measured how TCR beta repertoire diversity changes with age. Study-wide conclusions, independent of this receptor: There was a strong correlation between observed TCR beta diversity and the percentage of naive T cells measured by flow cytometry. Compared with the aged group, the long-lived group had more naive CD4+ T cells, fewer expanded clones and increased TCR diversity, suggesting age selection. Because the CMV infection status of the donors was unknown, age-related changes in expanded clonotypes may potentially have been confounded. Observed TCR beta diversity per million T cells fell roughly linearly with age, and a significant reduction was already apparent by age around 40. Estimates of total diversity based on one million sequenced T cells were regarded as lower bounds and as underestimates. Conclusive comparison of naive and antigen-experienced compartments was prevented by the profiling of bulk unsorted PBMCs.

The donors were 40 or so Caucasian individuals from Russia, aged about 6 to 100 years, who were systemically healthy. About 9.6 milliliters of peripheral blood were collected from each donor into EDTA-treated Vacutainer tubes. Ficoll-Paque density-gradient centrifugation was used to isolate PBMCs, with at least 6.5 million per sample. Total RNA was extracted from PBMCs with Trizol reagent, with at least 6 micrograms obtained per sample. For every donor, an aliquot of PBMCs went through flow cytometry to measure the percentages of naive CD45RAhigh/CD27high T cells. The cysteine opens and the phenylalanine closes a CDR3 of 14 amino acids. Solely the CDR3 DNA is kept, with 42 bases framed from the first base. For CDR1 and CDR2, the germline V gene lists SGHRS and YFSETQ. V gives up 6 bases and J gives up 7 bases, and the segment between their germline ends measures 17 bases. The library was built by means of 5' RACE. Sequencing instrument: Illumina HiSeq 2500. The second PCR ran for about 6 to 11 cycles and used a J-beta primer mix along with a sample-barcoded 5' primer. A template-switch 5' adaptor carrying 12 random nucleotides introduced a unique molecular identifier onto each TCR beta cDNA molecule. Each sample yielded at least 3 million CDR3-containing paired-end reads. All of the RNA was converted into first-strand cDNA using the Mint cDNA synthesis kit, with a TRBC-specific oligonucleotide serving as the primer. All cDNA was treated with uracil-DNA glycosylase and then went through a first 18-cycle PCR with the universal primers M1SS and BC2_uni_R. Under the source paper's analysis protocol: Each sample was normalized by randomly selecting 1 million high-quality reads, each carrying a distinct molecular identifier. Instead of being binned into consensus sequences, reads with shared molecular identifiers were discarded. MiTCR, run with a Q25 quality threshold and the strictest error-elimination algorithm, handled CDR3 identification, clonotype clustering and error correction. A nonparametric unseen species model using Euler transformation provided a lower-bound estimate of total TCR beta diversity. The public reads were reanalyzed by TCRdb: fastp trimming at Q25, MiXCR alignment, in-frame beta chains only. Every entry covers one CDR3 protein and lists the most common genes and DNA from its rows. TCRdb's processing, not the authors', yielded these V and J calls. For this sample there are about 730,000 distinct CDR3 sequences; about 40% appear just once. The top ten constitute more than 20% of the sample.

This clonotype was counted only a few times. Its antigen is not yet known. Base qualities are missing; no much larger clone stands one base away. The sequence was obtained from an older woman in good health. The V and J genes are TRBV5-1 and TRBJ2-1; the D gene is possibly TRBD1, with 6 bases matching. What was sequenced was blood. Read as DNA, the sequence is TGCGCCAGCAAAGGGTTAGGGGACAAAAATGAGCAGTTCTTC. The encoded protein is CASKGLGDKNEQFF.